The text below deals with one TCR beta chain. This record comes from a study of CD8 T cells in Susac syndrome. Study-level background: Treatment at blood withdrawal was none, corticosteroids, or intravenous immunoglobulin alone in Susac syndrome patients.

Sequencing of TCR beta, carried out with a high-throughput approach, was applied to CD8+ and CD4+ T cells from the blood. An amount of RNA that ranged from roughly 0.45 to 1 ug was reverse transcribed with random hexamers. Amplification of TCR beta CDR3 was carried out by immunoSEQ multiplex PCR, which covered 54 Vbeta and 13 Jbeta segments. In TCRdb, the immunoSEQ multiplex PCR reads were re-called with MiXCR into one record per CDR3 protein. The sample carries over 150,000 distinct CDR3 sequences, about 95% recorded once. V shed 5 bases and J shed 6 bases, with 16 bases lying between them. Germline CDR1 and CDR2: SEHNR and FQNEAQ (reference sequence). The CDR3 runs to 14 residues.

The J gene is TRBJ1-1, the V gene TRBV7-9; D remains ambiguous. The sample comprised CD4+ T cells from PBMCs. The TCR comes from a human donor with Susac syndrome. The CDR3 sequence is CASSLEVGSAEAFF. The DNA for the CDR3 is TGTGCCAGCAGCCTGGAGGTAGGGAGTGCTGAAGCTTTCTTT.